The 9 T cell receptor beta chains presented below share a single source sample, sequenced in a study of blood T cell repertoires in COVID-19. Sequencing used immunoSEQ multiplex PCR; TCRdb keeps in-frame clones, though not all of them. Among under 100,000 clones listed, approximately 86% were seen once. Sequenced sample: peripheral blood. The receptors here all came from a male donor with acute or convalescent COVID-19.

The chain couples TRBV4-2 to TRBJ1-2, with 9 bases matching TRBD1. Trimming removed 1 base from V and 3 bases from J; junction bases left unmatched: 3. Looked up from germline, CDR1 is LGHNA and CDR2 is YNFKEQ. The CDR3 contains 15 residues. For the CDR3, the DNA is TGTGCCAGCAGCCAAGGACAGGGGGAGGACTATGGCTACACCTTC. Protein: CASSQGQGEDYGYTF.

This chain connects TRBV3-1 (or the pseudogene TRBV3-2) to TRBJ1-6, with D possibly being TRBD1 (6 bases). Per the germline V gene, CDR1 is LGHDT and CDR2 is YNNKEL (reference sequence). The CDR3 sequence is 16 residues long. V was trimmed by 0 bases and J by 9 bases, leaving 15 bases between them. CDR3 sequence: CASSQEGTGLGSPLHF. The CDR3 bases are TGTGCCAGCAGCCAAGAAGGCACAGGGCTCGGTTCACCCCTCCACTTT.

The chain is built from TRBV28 and TRBJ2-7, with D tentatively TRBD1 (5 bases). V lost 5 bases and J 4 bases, leaving 12 bases between the germline ends. The CDR3 loop spans 13 amino acids. Germline V lookup: CDR1 MDHEN, CDR2 SYDVKM. The CDR3 coding sequence is TGTGCCAGCAGTCAAGACAGCCTTTACGAGCAGTACTTC. It is translated as CASSQDSLYEQYF.

This chain joins TRBV27 and TRBJ2-1; TRBD2 aligns across 8 bases. Germline trimming cut 6 bases from V and 5 bases from J; bases unmatched to any gene: 9. CDR1 MNHEY and CDR2 SMNVEV come from the germline V gene (reference sequence). The CDR3 covers 15 residues. The CDR3 is CASRRGGALNNEQFF. The DNA for the CDR3 is TGTGCCAGCAGACGGGGGGGGGCGCTGAACAATGAGCAGTTCTTC.

CDR3 loop: CASHAQGRTDTQYF. The CDR3 nucleotides read TGTGCCAGTCACGCGCAGGGGAGAACAGATACGCAGTATTTT. The gene calls are TRBV19 and TRBJ2-3, with D tentatively TRBD1 (6 bases). This CDR3 region has 14 residues. Germline V gives CDR1 LNHDA, CDR2 SQIVND (reference sequence). V lost 8 bases and J 3 bases, leaving 15 bases between the germline ends.

The V and J genes are TRBV6-5 and TRBJ2-7, with 7 bases matching TRBD2. After removal of 6 bases from V and 6 bases from J, the junction contained 8 bases not matched to a gene. The V gene's germline CDR1 is MNHEY and CDR2 SVGAGI. CDR3 length equals 13 residues. The CDR3 protein is CASRRSGGGEQYF. DNA for the CDR3: TGTGCCAGCAGACGCTCGGGCGGGGGCGAGCAGTACTTC.

The chain uses TRBV27 and TRBJ2-7, with TRBD2 identical over 8 bases. Unmatched junction bases numbered 3, after V lost 5 bases and J lost 0 bases. Germline CDR1 is MNHEY and CDR2 is SMNVEV (reference sequence). CDR3 length equals 14 residues. CDR3 in amino acids: CASSRAGGSYEQYF. CDR3 bases: TGTGCCAGCAGTCGGGCGGGGGGCTCCTACGAGCAGTACTTC.

The rearrangement links TRBV6-5 to TRBJ2-3, with D possibly matching TRBD2 (6 bases). V lost 0 bases to trimming and J lost 3 bases, with 13 bases between them. The CDR3 loop spans 16 amino acids. The germline CDR1 and CDR2 sequences are MNHEY and SVGAGI. CDR3 nucleotide sequence: TGTGCCAGCAGTTACTCGAGGAGGGCCAGGACAGATACGCAGTATTTT. Translated, it gives CASSYSRRARTDTQYF.

This chain uses TRBV5-1 with TRBJ2-3; the match to TRBD2 covers 9 bases. This CDR3 comprises 16 residues. Germline V gives CDR1 SGHRS, CDR2 YFSETQ. Trimming took 4 bases from V and 4 from J; bases not matched to a gene: 10. In DNA form, the CDR3 reads TGCGCCAGCAGCCCCCGTGGAGCGGGGGGCCCAGATACGCAGTATTTT. It encodes CASSPRGAGGPDTQYF. Together with reference TRBV5-1 and TRBJ2-3, the CDR3 gives the full variable domain: KAGVTQTPRYLIKTRGQQVTLSCSPISGHRSVSWYQQTPGQGLQFLFEYFSETQRNKGNFPGRFSGRQFSNSRSEMNVSTLELGDSALYLCASSPRGAGGPDTQYFGPGTRLTVL.